These 21 T cell receptor beta chains were sequenced from one sample in a study of blood T cells in healthy people across ages. It was with a sample-barcoded 5' primer and a J-beta primer mix that a second PCR of about 6 to 12 cycles was run. TCRdb called the 5' RACE reads again in MiXCR, with one record for every CDR3 protein. The table records over a million distinct CDR3 sequences, roughly 45% of them present only once. Material: blood. Receptors were obtained from a woman aged 18-29 years in good health.

This clonotype occurred a few times. V usage is TRBV10-3 and J usage is TRBJ2-3, with D possibly matching TRBD2 (5 bases). Germline V gene sequence: CDR1 ENHRY, CDR2 SYGVKD. The length of the CDR3 is 15 residues. V was cut by 4 bases and J by 2 bases, with 13 bases left in between. DNA of the CDR3: TGTGCCATCAGTGTTTTCCGACTATCCACAGATACGCAGTATTTT. Translating it yields CAISVFRLSTDTQYF.

This clonotype was counted between two and nine times. The genes are TRBV10-1 and TRBJ1-2; 8 bases match TRBD1. Unmatched junction bases numbered 8, after V lost 0 bases and J lost 8 bases. Germline-derived CDR1 and CDR2 are WNHNN and SYGVQD (reference sequence). The CDR3 contains 15 residues. CDR3 bases: TGCGCCAGCAGTGAGTCCCGGACAGGGATGGTAGGCTACACCTTC. Translated: CASSESRTGMVGYTF.

This clonotype has a handful of counts. The rearrangement joins TRBV29-1 to TRBJ2-1; no clear D gene. Germline V lookup: CDR1 SQVTM, CDR2 ANQGSEA. This CDR3 comprises 15 residues. Trimming cost V 1 base and J 2 bases, with 12 bases left between them. The CDR3 DNA reads TGCAGCGTTGAAGTGCTACACGCCGCCTACAATGAGCAGTTCTTC. Translated, it gives CSVEVLHAAYNEQFF.

Notes on this clonotype: Germline is not matched at one junction end, which may reflect a read error. The V and J genes are TRBV6-5 and TRBJ1-2, with 7 bases fitting TRBD1. Germline loops: CDR1 MNHEY, CDR2 SVGAGI. The CDR3 totals 18 residues. CDR3: CASSYSVTGQPSLYSYTF. CDR3 coding DNA: TGTGCCAGCAGTTACTCCGTGACAGGGCAACCTTCCCTCTATAGCTACACCTTC.

The V and J genes are TRBV30 and TRBJ1-1; 9 nucleotides match TRBD1. Germline CDR1 and CDR2: GTSNPN and SVGIG (reference sequence). The trim removed 6 bases at V and 1 base at J, leaving 6 bases unmatched. This CDR3 spans 14 amino acids. The DNA for the CDR3 is TGTGCCTGCCGGAAGGGACAGGGGAACACTGAAGCTTTCTTT. It specifies CACRKGQGNTEAFF.

This chain connects TRBV6-1 to TRBJ2-5; 16 bases are shared with TRBD2. Germline V gives CDR1 MNHNS, CDR2 SASEGT. The CDR3 totals 19 residues. Trimming at V came to 6 bases and at J to 11 bases, leaving 21 bases not matched to a gene. CDR3 sequence (DNA): TGTGCCAGCAGCCCGGGGGGACTAGCGGGGGGGGCCTCCTACAATGAGCAGTACTTC. Protein: CASSPGGLAGGASYNEQYF.

V usage is TRBV27 and J usage is TRBJ2-1; a possible D gene is TRBD1 (5 bases). CDR1 MNHEY and CDR2 SMNVEV come from the germline V gene (reference sequence). The V end lost 3 bases, the J end lost 6 bases, and 9 bases lay between the germline ends. There are 13 residues in the CDR3. CDR3 sequence reads: CASSFQGPNEQFF. In DNA form, the CDR3 reads TGTGCCAGCAGTTTTCAGGGTCCCAATGAGCAGTTCTTC.

The chain has TRBV7-9 and TRBJ2-5; 7 nucleotides agree with TRBD1. Germline lookup yields CDR1 SEHNR and CDR2 FQNEAQ (reference sequence). With V trimmed by 6 bases and J by 5 bases, 9 bases remained unmatched. The CDR3 is made up of 14 amino acids. The CDR3 reads CASSHRQGTETQYF. In DNA form, the CDR3 reads TGTGCCAGCAGTCATAGACAGGGTACCGAGACCCAGTACTTC.

This clonotype came up a few times. This chain uses TRBV13 with TRBJ1-4; no definite D call. The V gene's germline CDR1 is PRHDT and CDR2 FYEKMQ (reference sequence). CDR3 length: 17 amino acids. The V gene lost 6 bases and the J gene lost 0 bases, with 17 bases spanning the gap. The CDR3 spells CASSLLGLRATNEKLFF. The CDR3 DNA sequence: TGTGCCAGCAGTCTACTCGGTCTACGGGCAACTAATGAAAAACTGTTTTTT. Together with reference TRBV13 and TRBJ1-4, the CDR3 gives the full variable domain: AAGVIQSPRHLIKEKRETATLKCYPIPRHDTVYWYQQGPGQDPQFLISFYEKMQSDKGSIPDRFSAQQFSDYHSELNMSSLELGDSALYFCASSLLGLRATNEKLFFGSGTQLSVL.

The genes are TRBV7-9 and TRBJ1-1, with 9 positions matching TRBD1. Losses at the gene ends were 6 bases for V and 1 base for J; bases not matched to a gene: 6. Germline V gene sequence: CDR1 SEHNR, CDR2 FQNEAQ (reference sequence). CDR3 length: 15 amino acids. CDR3 sequence (DNA): TGTGCCAGCAGATTTGTGGGACAGGGGAACACTGAAGCTTTCTTT. It yields the protein CASRFVGQGNTEAFF.

The chain has TRBV28 and TRBJ2-4; 7 bases are a match to TRBD2. The DNA end lines up better with TRBJ2-7; the J call may be wrong. This CDR3 is built from 15 residues. Per the germline V gene, CDR1 is MDHEN and CDR2 is SYDVKM. The CDR3 sequence is CASREGGGTTYEQYF. The CDR3 DNA is TGTGCCAGCAGGGAGGGCGGGGGAACTACCTACGAGCAGTACTTC.

This sequence joins TRBV2 and TRBJ1-1; no firm D call. V lost 5 bases and J lost 1, with 14 bases in between. The germline V gene has CDR1 SNHLY and CDR2 FYNNEI. The CDR3 is 15 amino acids. CDR3 nucleotides: TGTGCCAGCAGTAATATCGGTGTCACGAACACTGAAGCTTTCTTT. Protein product: CASSNIGVTNTEAFF.

The CDR3 spells CASSGTGMAPQHF. CDR3 coding DNA: TGTGCCAGCAGTGGGACAGGGATGGCGCCCCAGCATTTT. The chain is built from TRBV6-6 and TRBJ1-5; 9 positions agree with TRBD1. Germline CDR1 MNHNY, CDR2 SVGAGI (reference sequence). The length of the CDR3 is 13 residues. V dropped 5 bases and J dropped 9; count of bases not matched to a gene: 5.

The chain carries TRBV30 and TRBJ1-2, with unresolved D. Germline CDR1 is GTSNPN and CDR2 is SVGIG (reference sequence). Trimming stripped 0 bases from V and 2 bases from J, with 10 bases between. The length of the CDR3 is 14 residues. CDR3 nucleotides: TGTGCCTGGAGTGTACCCTGGGAAAACTATGGCTACACCTTC. Its protein product is CAWSVPWENYGYTF.

The chain combines TRBV5-1 with TRBJ2-5; TRBD1 aligns across 10 bases. J lost 5 bases, V lost 4 bases, and 5 bases had no gene match. Germline-derived CDR1 and CDR2 are SGHRS and YFSETQ. The CDR3 loop spans 14 amino acids. CDR3 nucleotides: TGCGCCAGCAGCACGGGACAGGGGTCTGAGACCCAGTACTTC. Protein product: CASSTGQGSETQYF.

The chain links TRBV14 to TRBJ2-7, with 7 nucleotides matching TRBD2. This CDR3 region has 15 residues. CDR1 SGHDN and CDR2 FVKESK come from the germline V gene. With 3 bases clipped from V and 1 base from J, the junction kept 6 bases outside the gene matches. CDR3 loop: CASSQLTGGSYEQYF. In DNA, the CDR3 is TGTGCCAGCAGCCAGTTGACGGGGGGATCCTACGAGCAGTACTTC.

This chain connects TRBV4-1 to TRBJ2-3; possibly TRBD1 or TRBD2 for D (6 bases each). The V and J ends lost 0 bases and 0 bases respectively, with 13 bases between them. Germline CDR1 MGHRA, CDR2 YSYEKL. The CDR3 sequence is 17 residues long. This chain's CDR3 is CASSQERGGPSTDTQYF. The CDR3 DNA sequence: TGCGCCAGCAGCCAAGAAAGAGGGGGGCCTAGCACAGATACGCAGTATTTT.

The CDR3 sequence is CSAKGGFAYEQYF. In nucleotides, the CDR3 is TGCAGTGCTAAAGGGGGGTTCGCCTACGAGCAGTACTTC. The chain recombines TRBV20-1 with TRBJ2-7; D is possibly TRBD1 or TRBD2 (6 bases each). Trimming stripped 4 bases from V and 2 bases from J, with 12 bases between. This CDR3 comprises 13 residues. Germline V gene lookup returns CDR1 DFQATT and CDR2 SNEGSKA (reference sequence).

The V gene is TRBV2, the J gene TRBJ2-5, with no clear D. The J call could be wrong; TRBJ2-7 is a better fit for the DNA end. CDR3 size: 12 residues. The germline V gene has CDR1 SNHLY and CDR2 FYNNEI. In DNA form, the CDR3 reads TGTGCCAGCAGTGGCCCCTACAGCGAGCAGTACTTC. It translates to CASSGPYSEQYF.

In its sample, this clonotype was seen a few times. CDR3 nucleotide sequence: TGCAGTTCCCGGGGCGGGAGCTCCTATAATTCACCCCTCCACTTT. The encoded protein is CSSRGGSSYNSPLHF. V usage is TRBV20-1 and J usage is TRBJ1-6; maybe TRBD1 (5 bases). Germline assignment: CDR1 DFQATT and CDR2 SNEGSKA (reference sequence). Trimming removed 8 bases at V and 0 bases at J, with 14 bases between. The CDR3 is made up of 15 amino acids.

CDR3 region: CASSSIDRGSTDTQYF. CDR3 coding DNA: TGTGCCAGCAGCTCCATAGACAGGGGGTCGACAGATACGCAGTATTTT. The chain employs TRBV11-1 and TRBJ2-3, with 9 bases that match TRBD1. Germline V lookup: CDR1 SGHAT, CDR2 FQDESV (reference sequence). This CDR3 is 16 amino acids long. Losses at the gene ends were 4 bases for V and 3 bases for J; bases not matched to a gene: 8.